Each of the 8 T cell receptor beta chains below was sequenced from the same sample in a study of regulatory T cells in long-lasting Graves disease. This sample's time point: persistent/refractory GD, antithyroid drugs over 5 years with positive TRAb. The TCR library was made from RNA extracted from PBMCs. CDR3 regions were amplified by Arm-PCR using iRepertoire HTBI primers to build TCR beta libraries. TCRdb re-analysed the multiplex PCR reads in MiXCR, keeping a single row per CDR3 protein. The table lists under 500,000 distinct CDR3 sequences, 20% to 25% of them singletons. The input for sequencing was peripheral blood mononuclear cells (PBMCs), taken when the disease was refractory, from a patient treated with antithyroid drugs. These receptors all come from a female donor with Graves disease.

This clonotype was observed at least ten times. This chain connects TRBV28 to TRBJ2-7, with 9 bases identical to TRBD1. Germline V lookup: CDR1 MDHEN, CDR2 SYDVKM. The ends lost 1 base at V and 7 bases at J; junction bases unmatched: 8. The CDR3 is made up of 15 amino acids. CDR3 sequence: CASSLSGTGQWEQYF. The CDR3 nucleotides read TGTGCCAGCAGTTTATCTGGGACAGGGCAGTGGGAGCAGTACTTC.

This clonotype was detected many times. The chain couples TRBV6-1 to TRBJ1-1; the match to TRBD1 covers 8 bases. Trimming cost V 8 bases and J 11 bases; bases outside gene matches: 7. Germline CDR1 is MNHNS and CDR2 is SASEGT. This CDR3 has 11 residues. The CDR3 spells CASLDREGAFF. Written as DNA, the CDR3 is TGTGCCAGCCTGGACAGGGAGGGGGCTTTCTTT.

This clonotype was picked up many times. The CDR3 spells CSAPQRVTEAFF. The CDR3 DNA reads TGCAGTGCTCCCCAAAGGGTGACTGAAGCTTTCTTT. The chain combines TRBV20-1 with TRBJ1-1; D remains ambiguous. Trimming took 5 bases from V and 5 from J, leaving 12 bases between them. The CDR3 length is 12 residues. Germline V gene data show CDR1 as DFQATT and CDR2 as SNEGSKA (reference sequence).

This sequence joins TRBV5-1 and TRBJ1-6, with D possibly TRBD1 on 5 matching bases. Trimming took 0 bases from V and 6 from J, leaving 7 bases between them. The CDR3 is made up of 14 amino acids. Germline V gene sequence: CDR1 SGHRS, CDR2 YFSETQ. The CDR3 reads CASSLGDSNSPLHF. The CDR3 DNA sequence: TGCGCCAGCAGCTTGGGAGACAGTAATTCACCCCTCCACTTT.

The V and J genes are TRBV10-3 and TRBJ2-3; 10 bases map to TRBD2. The CDR3 sequence is 19 residues long. Per germline, CDR1 ENHRY and CDR2 SYGVKD. The V gene end was trimmed by 0 bases and the J gene end by 0 bases; junction bases not matched to a gene: 9. As DNA, the CDR3 is TGTGCCATCAGTGAGTCGACACTAGCGGGGAAGTCTAGCACAGATACGCAGTATTTT. Its translation is CAISESTLAGKSSTDTQYF.

CDR3 protein: CASKKTGQGLGHEQFF. For the CDR3, the DNA is TGTGCCAGCAAGAAAACGGGACAGGGCTTAGGCCATGAGCAGTTCTTC. The chain carries TRBV11-2 and TRBJ2-1, with TRBD1 identical over 9 bases. Germline values: CDR1 SGHAT, CDR2 FQNNGV. The CDR3 spans 16 residues. V lost 7 bases and J lost 8; bases outside the gene matches: 15.

This clonotype has ten or more counts. The rearrangement links TRBV12-5 to TRBJ2-5, with D hard to call. Trimming removed 3 bases from V and 5 bases from J, with 10 bases in between. Germline values: CDR1 LGHNT, CDR2 FRNRAP. This CDR3 has 13 amino acids. The CDR3 here is CASGFGVGETQYF. CDR3 bases: TGTGCTAGTGGTTTTGGGGTCGGGGAGACCCAGTACTTC.

The chain carries TRBV6-1 and TRBJ2-7; D remains ambiguous. V was shortened by 6 bases and J by 7 bases, with 10 bases between the two germline ends. This CDR3 has 11 amino acids. From germline, CDR1 is MNHNS and CDR2 SASEGT. The DNA for the CDR3 is TGTGCCAGCAGAATCGGCTTGGAGCAGTACTTC. It yields the protein CASRIGLEQYF.